This is a list of T cell receptor beta chains from one sample in a study of beta chain features in type 1 diabetes. The assay was immunoSEQ multiplex PCR, and TCRdb's table has in-frame clones only and misses some. The data contain some 230,000 clones, 9.6% of them singletons. Input material: naive CD4+ T cells from blood. Source of these receptors: a woman younger than 35 in good health. Each CDR3 is given with its conserved first and last residue. The D gene is left open where the match is weak. A row's size may be missing; if present it is once, few, many or a size class.

CDR3 length: 16
J gene: TRBJ1-2
clone size: few
D gene: -
V gene: TRBV10-3
CDR3 protein: CAISESRIMPNYGYTF
CDR3 DNA: TGTGCCATCAGTGAGAGCAGGATTATGCCAAACTATGGCTACACCTTC

CDR3 length: 15
J gene: TRBJ2-3
clone size: many
D gene: TRBD2
V gene: TRBV7-2
CDR3 protein: CASSLSSGNTDTQYF
CDR3 DNA: TGTGCCAGCAGCTTATCCAGCGGGAATACAGATACGCAGTATTTT

CDR3 length: 14
J gene: TRBJ2-1
clone size: -
D gene: TRBD1
V gene: TRBV5-1
CDR3 protein: CASRGDSSYNEQFF
CDR3 DNA: TGCGCCAGCAGAGGGGACAGCTCCTACAATGAGCAGTTCTTC

CDR3 length: 15
J gene: TRBJ1-2
clone size: few
D gene: -
V gene: TRBV29-1
CDR3 protein: CSVAPSSGGNYGYTF
CDR3 DNA: TGCAGCGTGGCCCCCTCGAGCGGGGGTAACTATGGCTACACCTTC

CDR3 length: 13
J gene: TRBJ1-5
clone size: -
D gene: -
V gene: TRBV6-6
CDR3 protein: CASSSRLNQPQHF
CDR3 DNA: TGTGCCAGCAGTAGCCGCCTTAATCAGCCCCAGCATTTT

CDR3 length: 16
J gene: TRBJ2-1
clone size: -
D gene: -
V gene: TRBV5-4
CDR3 protein: CASSQGFAGPYNEQFF
CDR3 DNA: TGTGCCAGCAGCCAAGGATTTGCGGGCCCCTACAATGAGCAGTTCTTC

CDR3 length: 19
J gene: TRBJ2-3
clone size: -
D gene: -
V gene: TRBV2
CDR3 protein: CASSSPSRGGTPSTDTQYF
CDR3 DNA: TGTGCCAGCAGTTCCCCCTCCCGTGGGGGGACCCCGAGCACAGATACGCAGTATTTT

CDR3 length: 13
J gene: TRBJ2-7
clone size: once
D gene: -
V gene: TRBV5-5
CDR3 protein: CASSLGLAGEQYF
CDR3 DNA: TGTGCCAGCAGCTTGGGCCTAGCTGGCGAGCAGTACTTC

CDR3 length: 16
J gene: TRBJ1-2
clone size: few
D gene: -
V gene: TRBV7-8
CDR3 protein: CASSLGTAGAHYGYTF
CDR3 DNA: TGTGCCAGCAGCTTAGGGACAGCTGGGGCCCACTATGGCTACACCTTC

CDR3 length: 13
J gene: TRBJ2-5
clone size: -
D gene: -
V gene: TRBV5-1
CDR3 protein: CASSSLAQETQYF
CDR3 DNA: TGCGCCAGCAGCTCCCTAGCGCAAGAGACCCAGTACTTC

CDR3 length: 14
J gene: TRBJ1-2
clone size: few
D gene: TRBD1
V gene: TRBV30
CDR3 protein: CAWTLGGRVYGYTF
CDR3 DNA: TGTGCCTGGACTTTAGGGGGCCGGGTCTATGGCTACACCTTC

CDR3 length: 13
J gene: TRBJ1-5
clone size: -
D gene: -
V gene: TRBV2
CDR3 protein: CASSTRTNQPQHF
CDR3 DNA: TGTGCCAGCAGCACACGGACTAATCAGCCCCAGCATTTT

CDR3 length: 16
J gene: TRBJ2-4
clone size: few
D gene: -
V gene: TRBV4-2
CDR3 protein: CASSQRVWEDKNIQYF
CDR3 DNA: TGTGCCAGCAGCCAAAGGGTGTGGGAGGATAAAAACATTCAGTACTTC

CDR3 length: 17
J gene: TRBJ2-7
clone size: -
D gene: TRBD1
V gene: TRBV5-1
CDR3 protein: CASGGQGAKGLSYEQYF
CDR3 DNA: TGCGCCAGCGGCGGGCAGGGGGCGAAGGGGCTATCCTACGAGCAGTACTTC

CDR3 length: 15
J gene: TRBJ2-1
clone size: -
D gene: TRBD2
V gene: TRBV5-1
CDR3 protein: CASSQRTSGSNEQFF
CDR3 DNA: TGCGCCAGCAGCCAAAGGACTAGCGGGAGCAATGAGCAGTTCTTC

CDR3 length: 17
J gene: TRBJ1-4
clone size: few
D gene: TRBD1
V gene: TRBV5-4
CDR3 protein: CASSRETTPGQRKKLFF
CDR3 DNA: TGTGCCAGCAGCCGAGAAACTACGCCGGGACAGCGAAAGAAACTGTTTTTT

CDR3 length: 14
J gene: TRBJ1-1
clone size: -
D gene: -
V gene: TRBV2
CDR3 protein: CASRTRGSNTEAFF
CDR3 DNA: TGTGCCAGCAGGACCAGGGGCTCCAACACTGAAGCTTTCTTT

CDR3 length: 13
J gene: TRBJ2-7
clone size: few
D gene: -
V gene: TRBV30
CDR3 protein: CAWSVRQAYEQYF
CDR3 DNA: TGTGCCTGGAGTGTAAGACAGGCTTACGAGCAGTACTTC

CDR3 length: 15
J gene: TRBJ2-7
clone size: few
D gene: TRBD2
V gene: TRBV4-1
CDR3 protein: CASSGRLAGFYEQYF
CDR3 DNA: TGCGCCAGCAGCGGAAGACTAGCGGGGTTCTACGAGCAGTACTTC

CDR3 length: 16
J gene: TRBJ2-5
clone size: -
D gene: -
V gene: TRBV5-1
CDR3 protein: CASSLYPNRRQETQYF
CDR3 DNA: TGCGCCAGCAGCCTGTACCCCAACCGGAGACAAGAGACCCAGTACTTC

CDR3 length: 15
J gene: TRBJ2-7
clone size: few
D gene: TRBD2
V gene: TRBV18
CDR3 protein: CASSPPTLAGAEQYF
CDR3 DNA: TGTGCCAGCTCACCTCCTACCCTAGCGGGAGCCGAGCAGTACTTC

CDR3 length: 15
J gene: TRBJ2-7
clone size: -
D gene: TRBD1
V gene: TRBV30
CDR3 protein: CAWSPYRTGHYEQYF
CDR3 DNA: TGTGCCTGGAGTCCCTACAGGACAGGGCACTACGAGCAGTACTTC

CDR3 length: 15
J gene: TRBJ2-6
clone size: -
D gene: -
V gene: TRBV5-4
CDR3 protein: CASSSRNSGANVLTF
CDR3 DNA: TGTGCCAGCAGCTCCAGAAACTCTGGGGCCAACGTCCTGACTTTC

CDR3 length: 16
J gene: TRBJ2-7
clone size: few
D gene: TRBD1
V gene: TRBV7-9
CDR3 protein: CASSLAMGQAGGEQYF
CDR3 DNA: TGTGCCAGCAGCTTAGCGATGGGACAGGCAGGGGGCGAGCAGTACTTC

CDR3 length: 14
J gene: TRBJ2-7
clone size: -
D gene: -
V gene: TRBV5-4
CDR3 protein: CASSLAGKVKEQYF
CDR3 DNA: TGTGCCAGCAGCTTGGCCGGTAAAGTGAAGGAGCAGTACTTC

CDR3 length: 16
J gene: TRBJ2-6
clone size: few
D gene: -
V gene: TRBV11-2
CDR3 protein: CASSSEVLKGANVLTF
CDR3 DNA: TGTGCCAGCAGCTCGGAGGTTTTGAAGGGGGCCAACGTCCTGACTTTC

CDR3 length: 16
J gene: TRBJ2-1
clone size: few
D gene: TRBD2
V gene: TRBV7-2
CDR3 protein: CASSLVRTSDYNEQFF
CDR3 DNA: TGTGCCAGCAGCTTAGTGAGGACTAGCGACTACAATGAGCAGTTCTTC

CDR3 length: 15
J gene: TRBJ1-1
clone size: -
D gene: -
V gene: TRBV6-4
CDR3 protein: CASSDFAGRNTEAFF
CDR3 DNA: TGTGCCAGCAGTGACTTCGCGGGCAGGAACACTGAAGCTTTCTTT

CDR3 length: 16
J gene: TRBJ2-5
clone size: -
D gene: TRBD1
V gene: TRBV4-1
CDR3 protein: CASSPSGTGGLETQYF
CDR3 DNA: TGCGCCAGCAGCCCCTCCGGGACAGGGGGCTTAGAGACCCAGTACTTC

CDR3 length: 12
J gene: TRBJ2-3
clone size: few
D gene: -
V gene: TRBV5-4
CDR3 protein: CASSLREATQYF
CDR3 DNA: TGTGCCAGCAGCTTACGGGAAGCTACGCAGTATTTT

CDR3 length: 16
J gene: TRBJ2-2
clone size: -
D gene: -
V gene: TRBV7-9
CDR3 protein: CASSLGTRANTGELFF
CDR3 DNA: TGTGCCAGCAGCTTAGGGACAAGAGCGAACACCGGGGAGCTGTTTTTT

CDR3 length: 14
J gene: TRBJ1-5
clone size: -
D gene: TRBD1
V gene: TRBV5-6
CDR3 protein: CASSYGQGNQPQHF
CDR3 DNA: TGTGCCAGCAGCTACGGACAGGGCAATCAGCCCCAGCATTTT

CDR3 length: 22
J gene: TRBJ2-6
clone size: -
D gene: TRBD2
V gene: TRBV18
CDR3 protein: CASSPRGLAGAQGESGANVLTF
CDR3 DNA: TGTGCCAGCTCACCAAGGGGACTAGCGGGGGCCCAGGGAGAGTCCGGGGCCAACGTCCTGACTTTC

CDR3 length: 15
J gene: TRBJ2-2
clone size: few
D gene: -
V gene: TRBV29-1
CDR3 protein: CSVGTRVANTGELFF
CDR3 DNA: TGCAGCGTTGGAACCAGGGTAGCGAACACCGGGGAGCTGTTTTTT

CDR3 length: 14
J gene: TRBJ2-1
clone size: few
D gene: TRBD1
V gene: TRBV5-1
CDR3 protein: CASSLGQGYNEQFF
CDR3 DNA: TGCGCCAGCAGCTTGGGACAGGGTTACAATGAGCAGTTCTTC

CDR3 length: 15
J gene: TRBJ2-7
clone size: few
D gene: TRBD2
V gene: TRBV15
CDR3 protein: CATSRGTSSSYEQYF
CDR3 DNA: TGTGCCACCAGCAGAGGGACTAGTTCTTCCTACGAGCAGTACTTC

CDR3 length: 15
J gene: TRBJ2-1
clone size: -
D gene: TRBD1
V gene: TRBV7-8
CDR3 protein: CASSQDRRRLHEQFF
CDR3 DNA: TGTGCCAGCAGCCAGGACAGGAGGAGGTTGCATGAGCAGTTCTTC

CDR3 length: 16
J gene: TRBJ2-3
clone size: -
D gene: TRBD2
V gene: TRBV12-5
CDR3 protein: CASGRGGGRSTDTQYF
CDR3 DNA: TGTGCTAGTGGCCGCGGGGGGGGTCGAAGCACAGATACGCAGTATTTT

CDR3 length: 15
J gene: TRBJ2-3
clone size: -
D gene: TRBD1
V gene: TRBV5-1
CDR3 protein: CASSPGTGGTDTQYF
CDR3 DNA: TGCGCCAGCAGCCCCGGGACAGGGGGCACAGATACGCAGTATTTT

CDR3 length: 15
J gene: TRBJ2-7
clone size: -
D gene: -
V gene: TRBV14
CDR3 protein: CASSQGPGLYYEQYF
CDR3 DNA: TGTGCCAGCAGCCAAGGCCCGGGACTTTACTACGAGCAGTACTTC

CDR3 length: 14
J gene: TRBJ2-1
clone size: few
D gene: TRBD1
V gene: TRBV5-1
CDR3 protein: CASSLDRGSNEQFF
CDR3 DNA: TGCGCCAGCAGCCTGGACAGGGGGAGCAATGAGCAGTTCTTC

CDR3 length: 16
J gene: TRBJ1-5
clone size: few
D gene: TRBD1
V gene: TRBV30
CDR3 protein: CAWSLRDRGSDQPQHF
CDR3 DNA: TGTGCCTGGAGTCTCAGGGACAGGGGGAGTGATCAGCCCCAGCATTTT

CDR3 length: 15
J gene: TRBJ2-3
clone size: -
D gene: -
V gene: TRBV5-1
CDR3 protein: CASSSYTGRHDTQYF
CDR3 DNA: TGCGCCAGCAGCTCCTACACCGGAAGACATGATACGCAGTATTTT

CDR3 length: 11
J gene: TRBJ1-2
clone size: few
D gene: TRBD1
V gene: TRBV29-1
CDR3 protein: CSVESGGGYTF
CDR3 DNA: TGCAGCGTTGAATCAGGGGGCGGCTACACCTTC

CDR3 length: 16
J gene: TRBJ2-7
clone size: few
D gene: -
V gene: TRBV28
CDR3 protein: CASSLFQTQPSYEQYF
CDR3 DNA: TGTGCCAGCAGTTTATTTCAGACTCAACCCTCCTACGAGCAGTACTTC

CDR3 length: 19
J gene: TRBJ2-6
clone size: few
D gene: TRBD1
V gene: TRBV19
CDR3 protein: CASRYIPGQGGSGANVLTF
CDR3 DNA: TGTGCCAGCAGATATATTCCGGGACAGGGGGGGTCTGGGGCCAACGTCCTGACTTTC

CDR3 length: 17
J gene: TRBJ2-2
clone size: -
D gene: TRBD2
V gene: TRBV2
CDR3 protein: CASRPGLAGGPVGELFF
CDR3 DNA: TGTGCCAGCAGGCCGGGACTAGCGGGAGGGCCGGTCGGGGAGCTGTTTTTT

CDR3 length: 15
J gene: TRBJ1-1
clone size: few
D gene: -
V gene: TRBV19
CDR3 protein: CASSIGAGVNTEAFF
CDR3 DNA: TGTGCCAGTAGTATAGGGGCAGGGGTGAACACTGAAGCTTTCTTT

CDR3 length: 15
J gene: TRBJ1-6
clone size: -
D gene: -
V gene: TRBV5-6
CDR3 protein: CASSPSGYPGSPLHF
CDR3 DNA: TGTGCCAGCAGCCCGAGCGGCTACCCGGGTTCACCCCTCCACTTT

CDR3 length: 15
J gene: TRBJ2-2
clone size: few
D gene: TRBD1
V gene: TRBV9
CDR3 protein: CASSILGQASGELFF
CDR3 DNA: TGTGCCAGCAGCATTCTGGGACAGGCCTCCGGGGAGCTGTTTTTT

CDR3 length: 16
J gene: TRBJ2-7
clone size: -
D gene: TRBD2
V gene: TRBV4-2
CDR3 protein: CASSQNGAWGGYEQYF
CDR3 DNA: TGTGCCAGCAGCCAAAACGGAGCATGGGGGGGCTACGAGCAGTACTTC

CDR3 length: 14
J gene: TRBJ1-1
clone size: -
D gene: -
V gene: TRBV30
CDR3 protein: CAWTRLEGNTEAFF
CDR3 DNA: TGTGCCTGGACTCGTCTTGAGGGGAACACTGAAGCTTTCTTT

CDR3 length: 16
J gene: TRBJ1-2
clone size: -
D gene: -
V gene: TRBV5-1
CDR3 protein: CASSFAEGQPNYGYTF
CDR3 DNA: TGCGCCAGCAGCTTTGCCGAGGGACAACCGAACTATGGCTACACCTTC

CDR3 length: 15
J gene: TRBJ2-3
clone size: many
D gene: -
V gene: TRBV4-2
CDR3 protein: CASSQPRSSTDTQYF
CDR3 DNA: TGTGCCAGCAGCCAACCTAGGAGTAGTACAGATACGCAGTATTTT

CDR3 length: 15
J gene: TRBJ2-1
clone size: many
D gene: TRBD2
V gene: TRBV13
CDR3 protein: CASSLGLAGGREQFF
CDR3 DNA: TGTGCCAGCAGCTTAGGTCTAGCGGGGGGACGTGAGCAGTTCTTC